The present entry profiles one TCR beta chain with its context. The sample is drawn from a study of cytomegalovirus exposure and HLA in healthy donors. Germline CDR1 MNHEY, CDR2 SMNVEV (reference sequence). Losses at the gene ends were 6 bases for V and 7 bases for J; bases not matched to a gene: 14. The CDR3 is 15 residues long. Both 60 Vbeta primers and 13 Jbeta primers went into the PCR. Measured with immunoSEQ multiplex PCR; TCRdb has only the in-frame clones, and not every one. Found here are approximately 59,000 clones, 60% to 80% of them singletons; the top ten hold 17%. The sequence derives from a man aged 35 to 55 in good health and CMV-seropositive. This sequence joins TRBV27 and TRBJ2-7, with TRBD2 matching 8 bases. Sequenced sample: PBMCs. CDR3 in DNA: TGTGCCAGCAGCTTTGGACTAGCTCAAACGAGGGAGCAGTACTTC. Residues: CASSFGLAQTREQYF.